This TCR beta chain appears in the sequencing data of a study of Graves' ophthalmopathy and Graves' hyperthyroidism. Study as a whole: Researchers obtained peripheral blood at initial diagnosis, before any treatment had begun. General study findings and limits: The model forecast ophthalmopathy progression, reaching roughly 71% sensitivity and about 75% specificity.

The CDR3 has 13 amino acids. The germline gives CDR1 SGHRS, CDR2 YFSETQ. Notes on this clonotype: The antigen remains unidentified. A read error may produce the germline difference seen at one junction end.

Researchers took RNA transcripts and amplified TCR beta CDR3 regions from them. RT-PCR was first run with HTBI primers, then multiplex PCR in a second round. MiXCR was run by TCRdb on the multiplex PCR reads, yielding one entry per CDR3 protein. The profile shows just over 400,000 distinct CDR3 sequences, around 20% of them singletons. This TCR derives from a woman between 18 and 30 years old with stable Graves' hyperthyroidism. Material: peripheral blood. V usage is TRBV5-1 and J usage is TRBJ2-5, with 9 nucleotides matching TRBD1. CDR3 in DNA: TGCGCCAGCAACCGGGACAGGGACGAGACCCAGGACTTC. As protein: CASNRDRDETQDF.